One sample yielded the 27 T cell receptor beta chains listed below, sequenced in a study of blood T cell repertoires in COVID-19. Only in-frame clones appear in the TCRdb table, and some are missing; sequencing was by immunoSEQ multiplex PCR. The data contain some 260,000 clones, about 90% of them singletons. Material for sequencing was peripheral blood. These receptors all stem from a woman in her 70s with COVID-19, enrolled during active disease.

The chain joins TRBV18 to TRBJ2-4, with a possible D match to TRBD1 (6 bases). V was shortened by 3 bases and J by 1 base, with 10 bases between the two germline ends. The CDR3 consists of 15 residues. Germline CDR1 and CDR2: KGHSH and LQKENI. The CDR3 DNA reads TGTGCCAGCTCACCTCAGGGGTTGGCCAAAAACATTCAGTACTTC. This encodes CASSPQGLAKNIQYF.

The chain recombines TRBV6-6 with TRBJ2-1, with D perhaps TRBD2 (5 bases). CDR3 size: 12 residues. Trimming removed 5 bases at V and 14 bases at J, with 16 bases between. The germline V gene encodes CDR1 MNHNY and CDR2 SVGAGI (reference sequence). The DNA for the CDR3 is TGTGCCAGCAGTCTTCGACGGGGAGCTGAGTTCTTC. It encodes CASSLRRGAEFF.

V usage is TRBV6-2 or TRBV6-3 and J usage is TRBJ1-6, with unresolved D. The length of the CDR3 is 12 residues. Germline V CDR1 and CDR2: MNHEY, SVGEGT. Trimming pared 5 bases from V and 15 bases from J, leaving 14 bases between. The CDR3 sequence: CASSLRKAGLHF. The DNA of the CDR3 is TGTGCCAGCAGTCTCCGCAAAGCAGGCCTCCACTTT.

The chain carries TRBV27 and TRBJ2-3; D unclear. Germline-derived CDR1 and CDR2 are MNHEY and SMNVEV (reference sequence). There are 16 residues in the CDR3. V was cut by 4 bases and J by 0 bases, with 14 bases left in between. This CDR3 reads CASSSIMWLSTDTQYF. In nucleotides, the CDR3 is TGTGCCAGCAGTTCCATCATGTGGCTTAGCACAGATACGCAGTATTTT.

This clone came up a few times. This rearrangement joins TRBV5-8 to TRBJ2-3; TRBD1 aligns across 8 bases. This CDR3 comprises 16 residues. Germline V gene sequence: CDR1 SGHTS, CDR2 YDEGEE. V was clipped by 0 bases and J by 2 bases; unmatched bases: 5. This chain's CDR3 is CASSLGQGLFTDTQYF. The CDR3 nucleotides read TGTGCCAGCAGCTTGGGACAGGGGCTCTTCACAGATACGCAGTATTTT.

V gene TRBV5-1 combines with J gene TRBJ1-1, with TRBD1 matching over 7 bases. The CDR3 loop spans 14 amino acids. The ends lost 8 bases at V and 5 bases at J; junction bases unmatched: 12. The germline gives CDR1 SGHRS, CDR2 YFSETQ. CDR3 protein: CASTEYRGGTEAFF. The CDR3 DNA reads TGCGCCAGTACAGAATACAGGGGAGGAACTGAAGCTTTCTTT. The entire variable domain, with the rest obtained from reference TRBV5-1 and TRBJ1-1, is as follows: KAGVTQTPRYLIKTRGQQVTLSCSPISGHRSVSWYQQTPGQGLQFLFEYFSETQRNKGNFPGRFSGRQFSNSRSEMNVSTLELGDSALYLCASTEYRGGTEAFFGQGTRLTVV.

The DNA of the CDR3 is TGTGCCAGCAGTCCTTACGAGGGGGGGACTGAAGCTTTCTTT. Its protein is CASSPYEGGTEAFF. The chain combines TRBV28 with TRBJ1-1; a weak D match, TRBD1 (6 bases). The germline gives CDR1 MDHEN, CDR2 SYDVKM. V was trimmed by 5 bases and J by 5 bases, leaving 15 bases between them. There are 14 residues in the CDR3.

The gene calls are TRBV18 and TRBJ2-1; TRBD2 matches 8 bases. V lost 3 bases to trimming and J lost 8 bases; unmatched junction nucleotides: 6. The CDR3 loop spans 14 amino acids. CDR1 KGHSH and CDR2 LQKENI come from the germline V gene. The CDR3 region is CASSPAGLVYEQFF. DNA for the CDR3: TGTGCCAGCTCACCCGCGGGACTAGTGTATGAGCAGTTCTTC.

The chain is built from TRBV10-3 and TRBJ2-7, with a tentative D call TRBD2 (7 bases). Trimming took 4 bases from V and 2 from J, leaving 15 bases between them. The CDR3 is made up of 15 amino acids. CDR1 is ENHRY, CDR2 SYGVKD, per germline. CDR3 nucleotide sequence: TGTGCCATCAGTGGGGGGGGCGTTTCGACCTACGAGCAGTACTTC. Protein: CAISGGGVSTYEQYF.

The chain uses TRBV7-2 and TRBJ1-2; 8 bases agree with TRBD1. Germline V gene data show CDR1 as SGHTA and CDR2 as FQGNSA. The CDR3 extends over 16 amino acids. With 6 bases clipped from V and 0 bases from J, the junction kept 9 bases outside the gene matches. CDR3 sequence: CASSYLGQAANYGYTF. The CDR3 coding sequence is TGTGCCAGCAGTTACCTGGGACAGGCCGCTAACTATGGCTACACCTTC. The full variable domain, rest sourced from reference TRBV7-2 and TRBJ1-2, is GAGVSQSPSNKVTEKGKDVELRCDPISGHTALYWYRQSLGQGLEFLIYFQGNSAPDKSGLPSDRFSAERTGGSVSTLTIQRTQQEDSAVYLCASSYLGQAANYGYTFGSGTRLTVV.

This clone was found once. The rearrangement joins TRBV5-6 to TRBJ2-6, with D tentatively TRBD1 (6 bases). Germline CDR1 and CDR2: SGHDT and YYEEEE. V shed 5 bases and J shed 4 bases, with 10 bases lying between them. The CDR3 sequence is 14 residues long. The CDR3 reads CASRTGTGANVLTF. The CDR3 DNA follows: TGTGCCAGCAGAACAGGGACCGGGGCCAACGTCCTGACTTTC.

The chain combines TRBV19 with TRBJ1-6; 9 nucleotides align to TRBD1. V dropped 10 bases and J dropped 10; count of bases not matched to a gene: 5. CDR3 length equals 12 residues. Germline loops: CDR1 LNHDA, CDR2 SQIVND (reference sequence). The chain's CDR3 is CATGTGNSPLHF. CDR3 DNA: TGTGCCACCGGGACAGGGAACTCACCCCTCCACTTT.

J is TRBJ2-1 and V is TRBV10-3, with D perhaps TRBD2 (5 bases). The CDR3 sequence is 13 residues long. V lost 4 bases to trimming and J lost 7 bases, with 11 bases between them. Germline V lookup: CDR1 ENHRY, CDR2 SYGVKD. CDR3 in DNA: TGTGCCATCAGTGGCCTCGGGGTGAATGAGCAGTTCTTC. Translating gives CAISGLGVNEQFF.

This sequence joins TRBV10-3 and TRBJ2-5; D is ambiguous. Germline V CDR1 and CDR2: ENHRY, SYGVKD. Trimming took 0 bases from V and 5 from J, leaving 4 bases between them. The CDR3 is made up of 12 amino acids. The CDR3: CAISESGETQYF. The CDR3 DNA reads TGTGCCATCAGTGAGTCCGGGGAGACCCAGTACTTC.

The V and J genes are TRBV7-6 and TRBJ2-5; D is unresolved. Germline V gene lookup returns CDR1 SGHVS and CDR2 FNYEAQ. V lost 4 bases and J 1 base, leaving 13 bases between the germline ends. The CDR3 covers 15 residues. CDR3 DNA sequence: TGTGCCAGCAGCTCCCAAGTGGCCTCCCAAGAGACCCAGTACTTC. As protein: CASSSQVASQETQYF.

The chain couples TRBV19 to TRBJ2-3; 9 nucleotides align to TRBD2. The CDR3 has 15 residues. The J segment lost 0 bases and the V segment lost 6 bases, leaving 4 bases of the junction unmatched. Per the germline V gene, CDR1 is LNHDA and CDR2 is SQIVND (reference sequence). As DNA, the CDR3 is TGTGCCAGTAGGAGGACTAGCGCCAGCACAGATACGCAGTATTTT. Translating gives CASRRTSASTDTQYF.

The DNA for the CDR3 is TGCAGCGTTGAAGAGTATAGCGGGAGTTCTTTGGATGAGCAGTTCTTC. Residues: CSVEEYSGSSLDEQFF. The rearrangement joins TRBV29-1 to TRBJ2-1, with 9 nucleotides matching TRBD2. Germline loops: CDR1 SQVTM, CDR2 ANQGSEA. Trimming at V came to 0 bases and at J to 8 bases, leaving 11 bases not matched to a gene. The CDR3 sequence is 16 residues long.

The rearrangement joins TRBV4-2 to TRBJ1-4; 10 nucleotides agree with TRBD1. With V trimmed by 1 base and J by 8 bases, 4 bases remained unmatched. From germline, CDR1 is LGHNA and CDR2 YNFKEQ. The CDR3 is 15 residues long. CDR3 amino acids: CASSQGTGGKEKLFF. The CDR3 nucleotides are TGTGCCAGCAGCCAAGGGACAGGGGGGAAGGAAAAACTGTTTTTT.

This chain links TRBV19 with TRBJ2-7; 10 bases align to TRBD2. The CDR3 runs to 14 residues. The ends lost 3 bases at V and 7 bases at J; junction bases unmatched: 6. Germline V gene data show CDR1 as LNHDA and CDR2 as SQIVND (reference sequence). In DNA, the CDR3 is TGTGCCAGTAGTATCAGCGGGAGGGCCGAAGAGCAGTACTTC. Amino acid sequence: CASSISGRAEEQYF.

V usage is TRBV2 and J usage is TRBJ1-2, with 7 positions matching TRBD1. Germline V gene data show CDR1 as SNHLY and CDR2 as FYNNEI. V trimming: 8 bases; J trimming: 8 bases; junction bases outside the gene matches: 11. The CDR3 spans 13 residues. The CDR3 DNA is TGTGCCAGCCGAGAAGGACAGGTTCGAGGCTACACCTTC. Translating gives CASREGQVRGYTF.

V gene TRBV5-1 combines with J gene TRBJ2-1; the D is unclear. V gave up 3 bases and J gave up 2 bases, with 15 bases separating them. This CDR3 is built from 16 residues. Germline CDR1 reads SGHRS; CDR2 reads YFSETQ. The CDR3 sequence is CASSSDGEVTYNEQFF. CDR3 DNA sequence: TGCGCCAGCAGCTCTGACGGAGAAGTAACCTACAATGAGCAGTTCTTC.

This clone appeared once. The chain is built from TRBV3-1 (or the pseudogene TRBV3-2) and TRBJ1-2, with D perhaps TRBD1 (6 bases). Germline V gene sequence: CDR1 LGHDT, CDR2 YNNKEL (reference sequence). V lost 0 bases and J lost 7, with 12 bases in between. There are 14 residues in the CDR3. The CDR3 spells CASSQDGGFLGYTF. As DNA, the CDR3 is TGTGCCAGCAGCCAAGATGGGGGCTTTCTTGGCTACACCTTC.

V gene TRBV11-2 combines with J gene TRBJ1-2; TRBD1 matches 7 bases. V gave up 6 bases and J gave up 3 bases; unmatched junction bases: 4. CDR3 size: 13 residues. CDR1 SGHAT and CDR2 FQNNGV come from the germline V gene. The chain's CDR3 is CASSYRGDYGYTF. The DNA for the CDR3 is TGTGCCAGCAGTTACAGGGGCGACTATGGCTACACCTTC.

The rearrangement links TRBV28 to TRBJ2-7; tentative D call: TRBD2 (6 bases). V shed 6 bases and J shed 6 bases, with 21 bases lying between them. The CDR3 consists of 15 residues. The germline V gene encodes CDR1 MDHEN and CDR2 SYDVKM. The DNA for the CDR3 is TGTGCCAGCAGCAAAACCGCCGGGGGACCACGCGAGCAGTACTTC. As protein: CASSKTAGGPREQYF.

The V and J genes are TRBV3-1 (or the pseudogene TRBV3-2) and TRBJ2-1; D is uncertain. Germline V gene lookup returns CDR1 LGHDT and CDR2 YNNKEL (reference sequence). CDR3 length equals 15 residues. V was trimmed by 0 bases and J by 1 base, leaving 7 bases between them. Here the CDR3 reads CASSQDGRSYNEQFF. The CDR3 region has the DNA TGTGCCAGCAGCCAAGATGGTAGATCCTACAATGAGCAGTTCTTC.

J is TRBJ2-2 and V is TRBV5-1; no clear D gene. Germline CDR1 and CDR2: SGHRS and YFSETQ. Trimming removed 4 bases at V and 1 base at J, with 8 bases between. The CDR3 is 14 amino acids. CDR3 nucleotide sequence: TGCGCCAGCAGCCTTGACTTGAACACCGGGGAGCTGTTTTTT. This codes for CASSLDLNTGELFF.

The rearrangement uses TRBV5-1 and TRBJ1-3; 8 nucleotides agree with TRBD1. J was trimmed by 3 bases and V by 5 bases; bases with no gene match: 10. The V gene's germline CDR1 is SGHRS and CDR2 YFSETQ. There are 16 residues in the CDR3. CDR3 region: CASSLDRGVYGNTIYF. The CDR3 coding sequence is TGCGCCAGCAGTTTAGACAGGGGAGTTTATGGAAACACCATATATTTT.